Sequencing of this T cell receptor beta chain was carried out in a study of human T cells and chemical hapten exposure. TCRdb redid the calling of the RACE reads with MiXCR, one entry per CDR3 protein. Among roughly 360,000 distinct CDR3 sequences listed, more than 4.5% were seen once. The length of the CDR3 is 14 residues. In germline, CDR1 is SGHVS, CDR2 FNYEAQ. Trimming pared 5 bases from V and 6 bases from J, leaving 15 bases between. Time point meaning: patch test 1, 2 weeks after DPC sensitization. The treatment here: therapeutic diphenylcyclopropenone sensitization with weekly scalp DPC. This clonotype was detected ten times or more.

The sample consisted of whole blood, taken in connection with sensitization to the hapten diphenylcyclopropenone (DPC). The sequence was obtained from a woman between 50 and 59 years old with alopecia areata. Some clones in this sample may be carry-over from other donors' samples. The V call is TRBV7-6, the J call TRBJ2-3; D is perhaps TRBD1 or TRBD2 (6 bases each). The chain's CDR3 is CASSLTGALDTQYF. DNA for the CDR3: TGTGCCAGCAGCCTGACGGGGGCTTTGGATACGCAGTATTTT.